These 4 T cell receptor beta chains share one sample of origin, sequenced in a study of T cell responses to AZD1222 COVID-19 vaccine. Measured with immunoSEQ multiplex PCR; TCRdb has only the in-frame clones, and not every one. Here the sample spans 95,000 to 150,000 clones, approximately 89% being singletons. The source was peripheral blood, collected on day 0 of AZD1222 vaccination. Source of these receptors: an adult in good health.

This rearrangement joins TRBV2 to TRBJ2-3; 7 bases agree with TRBD1. Germline V gives CDR1 SNHLY, CDR2 FYNNEI. The CDR3 has 16 amino acids. V gave up 7 bases and J gave up 2 bases; unmatched junction bases: 12. This CDR3 reads CASKRNRQGPTDTQYF. The DNA of the CDR3 is TGTGCCAGCAAACGGAACCGACAGGGCCCCACAGATACGCAGTATTTT.

The chain recombines TRBV10-3 with TRBJ1-5; no clear D. CDR3 length: 15 residues. Germline assignment: CDR1 ENHRY and CDR2 SYGVKD. V dropped 10 bases and J dropped 5 bases, with 21 bases sitting between them. The CDR3 nucleotides are TGTGCCAGCGGTCCACAAGACCTACCCCATCAGCCCCAGCATTTT. Translation: CASGPQDLPHQPQHF.

The chain has TRBV4-3 and TRBJ1-1; TRBD1 matches 9 bases. The CDR3 runs 16 residues. Trimming removed 0 bases from V and 1 base from J; junction bases left unmatched: 3. Germline CDR1 LGHNA, CDR2 YSLEER. DNA of the CDR3: TGCGCCAGCAGCCAAGATGAGGGACAGGGGAACACTGAAGCTTTCTTT. Its protein is CASSQDEGQGNTEAFF.

The chain couples TRBV4-2 to TRBJ2-2; tentative D call: TRBD2 (6 bases). The germline V gene has CDR1 LGHNA and CDR2 YNFKEQ. The length of the CDR3 is 18 residues. The V gene lost 0 bases and the J gene lost 0 bases, with 14 bases spanning the gap. Here the CDR3 DNA reads TGTGCCAGCAGCCAAGAGGGGCCGGGGACTTCGAACACCGGGGAGCTGTTTTTT. Protein product: CASSQEGPGTSNTGELFF.